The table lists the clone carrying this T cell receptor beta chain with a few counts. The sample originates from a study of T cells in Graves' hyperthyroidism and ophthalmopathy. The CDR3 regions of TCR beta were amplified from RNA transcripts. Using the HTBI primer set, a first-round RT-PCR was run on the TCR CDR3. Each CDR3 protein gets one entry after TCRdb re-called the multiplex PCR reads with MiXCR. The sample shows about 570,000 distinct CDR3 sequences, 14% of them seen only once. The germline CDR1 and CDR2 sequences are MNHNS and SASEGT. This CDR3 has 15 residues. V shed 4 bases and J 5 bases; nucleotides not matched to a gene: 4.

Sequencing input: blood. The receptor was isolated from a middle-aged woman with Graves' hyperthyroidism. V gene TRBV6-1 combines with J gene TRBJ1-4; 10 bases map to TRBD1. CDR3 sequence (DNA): TGTGCCAGCAGTGCCCTGGGACAGGGGAATGAAAAACTGTTTTTT. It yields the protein CASSALGQGNEKLFF.